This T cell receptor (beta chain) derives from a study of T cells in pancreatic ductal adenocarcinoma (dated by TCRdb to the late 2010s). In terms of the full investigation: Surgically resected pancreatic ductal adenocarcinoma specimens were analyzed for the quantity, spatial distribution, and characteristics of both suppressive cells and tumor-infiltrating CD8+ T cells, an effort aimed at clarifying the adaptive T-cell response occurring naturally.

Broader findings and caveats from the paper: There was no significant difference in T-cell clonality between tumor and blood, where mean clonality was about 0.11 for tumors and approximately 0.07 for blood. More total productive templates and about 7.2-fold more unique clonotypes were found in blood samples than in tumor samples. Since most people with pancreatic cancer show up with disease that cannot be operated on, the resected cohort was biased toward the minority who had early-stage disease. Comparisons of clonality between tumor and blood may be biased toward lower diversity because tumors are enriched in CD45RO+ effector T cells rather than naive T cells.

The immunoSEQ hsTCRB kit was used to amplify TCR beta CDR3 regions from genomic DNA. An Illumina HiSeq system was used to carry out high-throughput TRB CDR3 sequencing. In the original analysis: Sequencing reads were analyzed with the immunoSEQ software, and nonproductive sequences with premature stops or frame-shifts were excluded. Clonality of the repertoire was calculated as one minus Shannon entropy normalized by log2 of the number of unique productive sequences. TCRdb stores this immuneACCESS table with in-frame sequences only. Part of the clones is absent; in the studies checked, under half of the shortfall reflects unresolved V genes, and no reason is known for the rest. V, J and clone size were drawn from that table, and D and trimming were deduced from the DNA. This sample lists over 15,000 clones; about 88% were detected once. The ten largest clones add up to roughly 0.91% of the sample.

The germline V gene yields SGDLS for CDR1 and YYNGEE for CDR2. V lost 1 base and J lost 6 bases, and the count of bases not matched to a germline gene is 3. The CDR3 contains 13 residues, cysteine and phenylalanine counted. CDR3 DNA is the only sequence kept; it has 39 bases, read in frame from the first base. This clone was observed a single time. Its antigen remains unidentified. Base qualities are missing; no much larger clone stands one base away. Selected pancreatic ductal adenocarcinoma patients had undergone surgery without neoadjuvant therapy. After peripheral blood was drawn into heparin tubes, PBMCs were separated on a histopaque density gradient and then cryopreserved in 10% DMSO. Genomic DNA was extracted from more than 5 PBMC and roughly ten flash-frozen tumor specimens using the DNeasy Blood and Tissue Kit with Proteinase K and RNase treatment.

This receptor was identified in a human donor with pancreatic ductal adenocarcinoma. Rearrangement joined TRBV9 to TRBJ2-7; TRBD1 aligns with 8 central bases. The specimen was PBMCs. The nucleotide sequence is TGTGCCAGCAGCGTATTCGGACAGGGCGAGCAGTACTTC. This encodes CASSVFGQGEQYF.